A selection of T cell receptor beta chains follows, all from one sample in a study of tumor-infiltrating lymphocytes in primary liver carcinoma. TCRdb reanalysed the multiplex PCR reads using MiXCR and keeps one entry per CDR3 protein. The sample lists about 200,000 distinct CDR3 sequences; about 85% were seen once. The sample was tumor tissue from primary liver carcinoma. Receptor source: a man in his forties with primary liver carcinoma and hepatitis B virus infection. Each CDR3 is given with its conserved first and last residue. D genes are given only for firm matches. Clone size is given for some rows only: seen once, a few or many times, or a class if the clone is expanded.

D: NA
size: once
length: 15
J: TRBJ2-7
V: TRBV6-1
DNA: TGTGCCAGCACTGAAAAGGTCGGGGGTACCTACGAGCAGTACTTC
CDR3: CASTEKVGGTYEQYF

D: NA
size: NA
length: 11
J: TRBJ2-5
V: TRBV29-1
DNA: TGTAGCGTTGGGCTTCAAGAGAGCCAGCACTTC
CDR3: CSVGLQESQHF

D: TRBD2
size: NA
length: 16
J: TRBJ2-1
V: TRBV14
DNA: TGTGCCAACAGTGCCGTAGCGGGATGGATAAACAATAAGCAGTTCTTC
CDR3: CANSAVAGWINNKQFF

D: TRBD2
size: NA
length: 13
J: TRBJ2-1
V: TRBV14
DNA: TGTACCAGTAGCCCCCGGGAGGTCGGGGAGCAGTTCTTC
CDR3: CTSSPREVGEQFF

D: NA
size: NA
length: 11
J: TRBJ2-3
V: TRBV12-3/TRBV12-4
DNA: TGTGCCATTCGGAGCATAGATACGCAATATTTT
CDR3: CAIRSIDTQYF

D: NA
size: NA
length: 12
J: TRBJ2-7
V: TRBV29-1
DNA: TGCACCGTTTGGGGTGGGACCGGCGAGCAGTACTTC
CDR3: CTVWGGTGEQYF

D: TRBD2
size: NA
length: 17
J: TRBJ2-5
V: TRBV4-3
DNA: TGCGCCAGCAGTCAAGCGGCTAGCGGGAGGACCCTGGAGGCCCAGTACTTC
CDR3: CASSQAASGRTLEAQYF

D: NA
size: NA
length: 15
J: TRBJ2-7
V: TRBV11-2
DNA: TGTGCCAGTAGCTCCGGACGTCTTTACGTGCGCGAGCAGTACTTC
CDR3: CASSSGRLYVREQYF

D: NA
size: NA
length: 15
J: TRBJ2-2
V: TRBV6-2/TRBV6-3
DNA: TGTGCCAGCGGTTGGGCAGCCTCGATCACCGGGGAGCTGTTTTTT
CDR3: CASGWAASITGELFF

D: TRBD1
size: once
length: 17
J: TRBJ2-7
V: TRBV7-9
DNA: TGTGCCTGCAGCTTACCCCACTTGATGGGACAGCCCTACGAGCAGTACTTC
CDR3: CACSLPHLMGQPYEQYF

D: NA
size: NA
length: 13
J: TRBJ1-1
V: TRBV6-1
DNA: TGTGCCAGCAGTGATCAGGGTAGGACTGAAGCTTTCTTT
CDR3: CASSDQGRTEAFF

D: TRBD1
size: NA
length: 13
J: TRBJ2-7
V: TRBV29-1
DNA: TGCGGCGTTGGACCCGGGACAGGCTACGAGCAGTACTTC
CDR3: CGVGPGTGYEQYF

D: NA
size: NA
length: 12
J: TRBJ2-4
V: TRBV28
DNA: TGTGCCAGCAGAACAGTGTATCGCATTCACTACTTC
CDR3: CASRTVYRIHYF

D: TRBD2
size: NA
length: 16
J: TRBJ2-7
V: TRBV6-6
DNA: TGCGCCAGCAGTAACTCGGCTACTAGCGGGGACTACGAGCAGTACTTC
CDR3: CASSNSATSGDYEQYF

D: NA
size: NA
length: 14
J: TRBJ2-7
V: TRBV6-1
DNA: TGTGCCAGCAGTGAACCCGGATTTTTATACAAGCAGTACTTC
CDR3: CASSEPGFLYKQYF

D: NA
size: NA
length: 14
J: TRBJ2-1
V: TRBV14
DNA: TGTGCCAGCAGCCAAAATCTCAATACCAGTGAGCAGTTCTTC
CDR3: CASSQNLNTSEQFF

D: NA
size: NA
length: 15
J: TRBJ2-5
V: TRBV11-2
DNA: TGTGTCAGCAGTCCCGTCGGGCTAGTCCTAGAGACCCAGTACTTC
CDR3: CVSSPVGLVLETQYF

D: NA
size: NA
length: 15
J: TRBJ1-5
V: TRBV28
DNA: TGTGCCAGCAGTTTAAGGGGTTTCGGCAATCAGTCCCAGCATTTT
CDR3: CASSLRGFGNQSQHF

D: NA
size: NA
length: 13
J: TRBJ2-3
V: TRBV29-1
DNA: TGCAGCGTTGTCGGGTTCTGGACAGATACGCAGTATTTT
CDR3: CSVVGFWTDTQYF

D: NA
size: NA
length: 13
J: TRBJ2-7
V: TRBV7-9
DNA: TGTGCCAGCAGCTGCGGATTGCGAAATGAGCAGTACTTC
CDR3: CASSCGLRNEQYF

D: TRBD2
size: NA
length: 18
J: TRBJ2-5
V: TRBV11-2
DNA: TGTGCCAGCAGCCCTAGTTCAATCCAGGGTACTGGGCGGGAGATTCAATACTTC
CDR3: CASSPSSIQGTGREIQYF

D: NA
size: NA
length: 15
J: TRBJ2-3
V: TRBV10-3
DNA: TGTGCCATCAGAGGTACAGGTGGCCTCACAGATACGCAGTATTTT
CDR3: CAIRGTGGLTDTQYF

D: NA
size: NA
length: 15
J: TRBJ1-2
V: TRBV4-2
DNA: TGTGCCAGCAGCCCGAGGGGGGATGTCAATGAAGGCTACACCTTC
CDR3: CASSPRGDVNEGYTF

D: TRBD1
size: NA
length: 17
J: TRBJ1-2
V: TRBV4-2
DNA: TGTGCCAGCAGCCTAGTAGGGACAGGGGGCGCAGCGAAGGGCTACTCCTTC
CDR3: CASSLVGTGGAAKGYSF

D: NA
size: NA
length: 15
J: TRBJ1-4
V: TRBV28
DNA: TGTGCCAGCAGTAGAACAGAGGGGATCTACGAAAAACTGTTTTTT
CDR3: CASSRTEGIYEKLFF

D: NA
size: NA
length: 11
J: TRBJ1-1
V: TRBV30
DNA: TGTGCCTGCCCCAGCAACACTGAAGCTTTCTTT
CDR3: CACPSNTEAFF

D: NA
size: NA
length: 13
J: TRBJ2-5
V: TRBV12-3/TRBV12-4
DNA: TGTGCCTGCAGTTGGGCGGGTGAAGAGACCCAGTACTTC
CDR3: CACSWAGEETQYF

D: NA
size: NA
length: 16
J: TRBJ2-3
V: TRBV11-2
DNA: TGCGCCTCCAGCTTACAAGCGGAAGTCAGCACAGATACGCAGTATTTT
CDR3: CASSLQAEVSTDTQYF